A single sample gave rise to the 20 T cell receptor beta chains below, sequenced in a study of early T cells in non-severe SARS-CoV-2 infection. Each CDR3 protein is one row after TCRdb ran MiXCR on the 5' RACE reads. Of tens of thousands of distinct CDR3 sequences listed, under 10% are singletons. The sequenced sample was whole blood. Receptors were obtained from an adult who was a healthcare worker with PCR-confirmed SARS-CoV-2 infection or an uninfected control (not recorded which).

A few counts support this clonotype. The J gene is TRBJ2-1, the V gene TRBV28; the D is unclear. Trimming left V 6 bases short and J 6 bases short, with 15 bases between. CDR1 is MDHEN, CDR2 SYDVKM, per germline. The CDR3 is made up of 14 amino acids. The CDR3, as DNA: TGTGCCAGCAGGACCCACGGGTCTCCCAATGAGCAGTTCTTC. Its protein is CASRTHGSPNEQFF.

The chain combines TRBV6-6 with TRBJ2-2; 7 bases are shared with TRBD2. V was pared by 5 bases and J by 4 bases, with 10 bases of the junction left unmatched. Germline lookup yields CDR1 MNHNY and CDR2 SVGAGI (reference sequence). The CDR3 is made up of 16 amino acids. For the CDR3, the DNA is TGTGCCAGCAGTCACCTGGCGGGAGCGGGCACCGGGGAGCTGTTTTTT. This codes for CASSHLAGAGTGELFF.

This chain connects TRBV29-1 to TRBJ2-3; unclear D gene. The CDR3 spans 13 residues. The V gene lost 4 bases and the J gene lost 2 bases, with 10 bases spanning the gap. Germline V gene lookup returns CDR1 SQVTM and CDR2 ANQGSEA. CDR3 sequence reads: CSVGGGNTDTQYF. CDR3 nucleotide sequence: TGCAGCGTTGGTGGCGGCAACACAGATACGCAGTATTTT.

The table lists this clonotype with a few counts. The V call is TRBV6-2 or TRBV6-3, the J call TRBJ1-1, with D uncertain. V lost 8 bases and J lost 3, with 13 bases in between. This CDR3 comprises 13 residues. The germline V gene has CDR1 MNHEY and CDR2 SVGEGT. The CDR3 region is CASGFRRYTEAFF. The CDR3 DNA follows: TGTGCCAGCGGCTTTAGGAGGTACACTGAAGCTTTCTTT.

The rearrangement links TRBV6-5 to TRBJ2-5; 16 nucleotides match TRBD2. Per germline, CDR1 MNHEY and CDR2 SVGAGI. The CDR3 totals 19 residues. The J segment lost 5 bases and the V segment lost 5 bases, leaving 14 bases of the junction unmatched. CDR3: CASSPAYGTSGRAGETQYF. Written as DNA, the CDR3 is TGTGCCAGCAGTCCGGCGTACGGGACTAGCGGGAGGGCTGGTGAGACCCAGTACTTC.

This clonotype has just a few counts. This chain connects TRBV24-1 to TRBJ2-2; D unclear. V lost 2 bases to trimming and J lost 1 base, with 7 bases between them. CDR1 is KGHDR and CDR2 is SFDVKD in the germline V gene. This CDR3 is 15 amino acids long. The chain's CDR3 is CATSDSTGNTGELFF. CDR3 DNA: TGTGCCACCAGTGATTCGACGGGGAACACCGGGGAGCTGTTTTTT.

This clonotype showed up many times. The genes are TRBV24-1 and TRBJ2-3; 7 nucleotides line up with TRBD2. J gave up 6 bases and V 5 bases, and 10 bases lay outside the gene matches. CDR1 is KGHDR and CDR2 is SFDVKD in the germline V gene. There are 15 residues in the CDR3. In DNA, the CDR3 is TGTGCCACCAGTGCGACTAGCTCCGGGAAGGATACGCAGTATTTT. Translation gives CATSATSSGKDTQYF.

The chain combines TRBV5-1 with TRBJ2-1; D is undetermined. Germline V gene lookup returns CDR1 SGHRS and CDR2 YFSETQ. The CDR3 is 15 amino acids. Trimming left V 0 bases short and J 4 bases short, with 11 bases between. The CDR3 DNA reads TGCGCCAGCAGCTTGGCAAATAACGATTACAATGAGCAGTTCTTC. As protein: CASSLANNDYNEQFF.

The chain recombines TRBV7-9 with TRBJ2-3; 12 bases are a match to TRBD2. This CDR3 is 20 amino acids long. Germline V lookup: CDR1 SEHNR, CDR2 FQNEAQ (reference sequence). V gave up 3 bases and J gave up 2 bases; unmatched junction bases: 15. The CDR3 bases are TGTGCCAGCAGCTTCCCTAGGACTAGCGGGACCGCCCCCCACACAGATACGCAGTATTTT. This gives the protein CASSFPRTSGTAPHTDTQYF.

This clonotype has only a few counts. The J gene is TRBJ2-1, the V gene TRBV3-1, with TRBD1 matching over 9 bases. Trimming removed 1 base from V and 12 bases from J; junction bases left unmatched: 7. Germline CDR1 reads LGHDT; CDR2 reads YNNKEL (reference sequence). The CDR3 runs 14 residues. The CDR3 coding sequence is TGTGCCAGCAGCCAAGTGGGACAGGGAGGGGGGCAGTTCTTC. It yields the protein CASSQVGQGGGQFF.

This clonotype was observed at least ten times. The rearrangement joins TRBV19 to TRBJ2-1; TRBD2 matches 10 bases. The CDR3 covers 14 residues. Germline V CDR1 and CDR2: LNHDA, SQIVND (reference sequence). V shed 6 bases, J shed 4 bases, and the junction held 3 bases outside the gene matches. The CDR3 spells CASRLAGGYNEQFF. The CDR3 bases are TGTGCCAGTAGATTAGCGGGAGGATACAATGAGCAGTTCTTC.

This clonotype was observed many times. The J gene is TRBJ2-3, the V gene TRBV5-4, with TRBD2 matching over 8 bases. Germline V gene data show CDR1 as SGHNT and CDR2 as YYREEE (reference sequence). This CDR3 is built from 14 residues. V lost 2 bases and J lost 5; bases outside the gene matches: 4. In nucleotides, the CDR3 is TGTGCCAGCAGCTTAGCGGGAGCTGGAGATACGCAGTATTTT. Its protein is CASSLAGAGDTQYF.

This chain connects TRBV18 to TRBJ2-3; D perhaps matches TRBD1 (6 bases). Germline loops: CDR1 KGHSH, CDR2 LQKENI. This CDR3 is built from 17 residues. Between the trimmed V and J ends, which lost 0 bases and 2 bases, there was a span of 15 bases. The CDR3 nucleotides are TGTGCCAGCTCACCACCGATCTTGGACAGTCCCACAGATACGCAGTATTTT. It codes for CASSPPILDSPTDTQYF.

This clonotype was observed at least ten times. J is TRBJ2-1 and V is TRBV27, with 7 nucleotides matching TRBD2. J gave up 15 bases and V 5 bases, and 7 bases lay outside the gene matches. Germline V gene lookup returns CDR1 MNHEY and CDR2 SMNVEV (reference sequence). This CDR3 is 11 amino acids long. CDR3 amino acids: CASSRAGVSFF. Written as DNA, the CDR3 is TGTGCCAGCAGTCGGGCGGGAGTTTCGTTCTTC.

This clonotype appeared many times. The CDR3 region is CASTLGAGGRYEQFF. CDR3 nucleotides: TGTGCCAGCACCCTGGGAGCGGGAGGCCGGTATGAGCAGTTCTTC. The V call is TRBV28, the J call TRBJ2-1; 9 bases line up with TRBD2. The length of the CDR3 is 15 residues. J was trimmed by 8 bases and V by 7 bases; bases with no gene match: 12. The germline gives CDR1 MDHEN, CDR2 SYDVKM.

In its sample, this clonotype was seen many times. The chain employs TRBV18 and TRBJ2-1; D perhaps matches TRBD1 (6 bases). The CDR3 is 17 amino acids. V was shortened by 3 bases and J by 3 bases, with 18 bases between the two germline ends. The germline CDR1 and CDR2 sequences are KGHSH and LQKENI. For the CDR3, the DNA is TGTGCCAGCTCACCCTTCACCCCCGGGACAAACTACAATGAGCAGTTCTTC. Translating gives CASSPFTPGTNYNEQFF.

The sample holds one count of this clonotype. The rearrangement links TRBV29-1 to TRBJ1-1, with D uncertain. V gave up 6 bases and J gave up 3 bases, with 11 bases separating them. CDR3 length: 12 residues. Germline values: CDR1 SQVTM, CDR2 ANQGSEA. CDR3 amino acids: CSVETGDTEAFF. CDR3 coding DNA: TGCAGCGTCGAGACTGGAGACACTGAAGCTTTCTTT.

This clonotype was detected many times. The chain recombines TRBV24-1 with TRBJ2-2; the D is unclear. V was trimmed by 3 bases and J by 0 bases, leaving 10 bases between them. The CDR3 runs to 16 residues. Looked up from germline, CDR1 is KGHDR and CDR2 is SFDVKD. The CDR3 DNA reads as TGTGCCACCAGTGATGAAGGTTGGGCGAACACCGGGGAGCTGTTTTTT. This encodes CATSDEGWANTGELFF.

This clonotype occurred a few times. The chain couples TRBV7-9 to TRBJ2-7, with no clear D. The germline V gene has CDR1 SEHNR and CDR2 FQNEAQ (reference sequence). V lost 3 bases to trimming and J lost 6 bases, with 9 bases between them. The CDR3 has 12 residues. The CDR3 region has the DNA TGTGCCAGCAGCTTGCCTCCGGGCGAGCAGTACTTC. Its translation: CASSLPPGEQYF.

This clonotype was observed a few times. The J gene is TRBJ1-4, the V gene TRBV5-1; 7 nucleotides line up with TRBD1. With V trimmed by 7 bases and J by 5 bases, 8 bases remained unmatched. Per germline, CDR1 SGHRS and CDR2 YFSETQ. The CDR3 contains 14 residues. In DNA, the CDR3 is TGCGCCAGCTCCTTTTTGACAGGGAATGAAAAACTGTTTTTT. Encoded protein: CASSFLTGNEKLFF.